This TCR beta chain was profiled in a study of blood T cell repertoires in COVID-19 (dated by TCRdb to the early 2020s). With respect to the entire study: The collaborator samples originated in the United States, Italy and Spain and spanned the acute and convalescent phases of COVID-19. The repertoires were released in a freely available public database meant as a resource for research on the immune response to SARS-CoV-2. A de-identified subject ID, COVID-19 status, age in years and sex were almost always included in the sample metadata. The material from the prospective study consisted of cDNA or gDNA derived from T cells, B-cell-depleted T cells, or PBMCs. The dataset comprised deeply sampled blood TCRbeta repertoires from subjects exposed to, actively infected with, or recovered from COVID-19. The samples were drawn from two sources: the first 160 participants of the ongoing ImmuneRACE study, and 1,254 subjects contributed by 6 global collaborators. Where HLA class I and class II types were available, the types were taken from metadata supplied by the sample provider, not from assay-based typing. Beyond this particular receptor, the publication reports: How much clinical and demographic metadata was included differed by source and by participant, and the metadata was provided uncurated.

A second Seattle source provided samples from volunteer blood donors who had recovered from COVID-19. The collaborating institutions used their own protocols to collect whole blood in K2EDTA tubes. Collaborator samples were shipped for TCRbeta analysis as frozen whole blood, isolated PBMCs, or DNA extracted from either sample type. Points on this clone: Its binding antigen is unknown. No base quality values were provided; no much bigger clone lies one nucleotide off.

Via the germline V gene (reference sequence), CDR1 is LNHDA and CDR2 SQIVND. From V the trimming removes 8 bases and from J it removes 3 bases, while the gene matches leave 4 bases of the junction unaccounted for. The cysteine opens and the phenylalanine closes a CDR3 of 14 amino acids. Left in the record is the CDR3 DNA by itself, 42 bases read in frame from the first base. TCRbeta CDR3 regions were amplified from genomic DNA using the immunoSEQ Assay, a bias-controlled multiplex PCR. The original pipeline was this. The number of nucleated cells in each sample was estimated by amplification of reference gene primers within the assay. To quantify the absolute abundance of each unique TCRbeta CDR3 rearrangement, sequence reads were collapsed and filtered. For each sample, productive Simpson clonality was calculated as the square root of Simpson's diversity index over productive rearrangements. The source is immuneACCESS, and TCRdb retained only in-frame sequences with V and J called. Part of the clones is not carried over; for the studies checked, unresolved V genes explain less than half of this, and the remainder is unexplained. V, J and clone size are those of that table, while D and trimming were read from the DNA. Recorded for this sample are some 230,000 clones; roughly 90% of them occurred a single time. The ten largest clonotypes hold about 2.2% of the sample.

The TCR was taken from a man between 25 and 39 years old who had recovered from COVID-19. The chain couples TRBV19 to TRBJ2-1; 10 junctional bases match TRBD2. The sequenced sample was peripheral blood. The CDR3 region has the sequence CASCSGGIYNEQFF. The DNA sequence follows: TGTGCCAGTTGTAGCGGGGGGATCTACAATGAGCAGTTCTTC.